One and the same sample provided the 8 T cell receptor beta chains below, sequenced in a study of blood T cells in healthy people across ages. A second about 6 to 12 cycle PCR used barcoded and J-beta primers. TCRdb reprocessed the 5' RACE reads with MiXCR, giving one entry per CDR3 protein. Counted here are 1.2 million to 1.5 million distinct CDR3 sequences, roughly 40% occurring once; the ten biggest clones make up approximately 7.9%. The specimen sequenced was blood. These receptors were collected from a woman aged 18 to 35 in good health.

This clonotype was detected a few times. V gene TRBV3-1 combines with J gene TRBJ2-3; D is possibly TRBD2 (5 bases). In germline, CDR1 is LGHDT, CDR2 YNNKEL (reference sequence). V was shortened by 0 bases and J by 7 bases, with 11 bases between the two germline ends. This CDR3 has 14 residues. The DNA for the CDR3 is TGTGCCAGCAGCCAAGAAACTACGGGAAATACGCAGTATTTT. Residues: CASSQETTGNTQYF.

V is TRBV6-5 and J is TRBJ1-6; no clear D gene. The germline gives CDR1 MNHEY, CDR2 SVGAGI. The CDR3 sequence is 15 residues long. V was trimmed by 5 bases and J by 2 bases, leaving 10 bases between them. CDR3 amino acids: CASSATAPYNSPLHF. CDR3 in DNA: TGTGCCAGCAGTGCTACAGCCCCCTATAATTCACCCCTCCACTTT.

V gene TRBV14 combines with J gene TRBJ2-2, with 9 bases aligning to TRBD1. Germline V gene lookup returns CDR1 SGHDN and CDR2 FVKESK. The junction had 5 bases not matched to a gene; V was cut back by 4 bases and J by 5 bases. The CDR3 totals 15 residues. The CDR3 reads CASSLGQGRTGELFF. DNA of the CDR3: TGTGCCAGCAGCCTCGGACAGGGGAGGACCGGGGAGCTGTTTTTT.

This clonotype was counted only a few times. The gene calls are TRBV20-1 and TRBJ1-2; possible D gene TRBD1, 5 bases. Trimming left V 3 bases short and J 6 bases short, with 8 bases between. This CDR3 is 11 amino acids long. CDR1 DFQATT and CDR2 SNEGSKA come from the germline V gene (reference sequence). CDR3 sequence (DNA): TGCAGTGCTAGGGCAGGGAATGGCTACACCTTC. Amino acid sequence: CSARAGNGYTF.

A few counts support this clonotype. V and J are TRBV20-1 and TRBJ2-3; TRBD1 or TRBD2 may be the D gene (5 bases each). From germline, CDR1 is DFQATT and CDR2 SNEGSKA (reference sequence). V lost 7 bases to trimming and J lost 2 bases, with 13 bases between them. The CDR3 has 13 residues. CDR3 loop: CSGTGPPTDTQYF. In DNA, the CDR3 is TGCAGTGGAACGGGACCCCCCACAGATACGCAGTATTTT.

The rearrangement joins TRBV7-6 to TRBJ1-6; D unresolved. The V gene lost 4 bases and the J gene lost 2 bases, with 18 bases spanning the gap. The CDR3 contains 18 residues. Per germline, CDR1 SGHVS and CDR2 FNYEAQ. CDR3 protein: CASSSGMITGTYNSPLHF. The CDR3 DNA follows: TGTGCCAGCAGCTCCGGGATGATTACCGGCACCTATAATTCACCCCTCCACTTT.

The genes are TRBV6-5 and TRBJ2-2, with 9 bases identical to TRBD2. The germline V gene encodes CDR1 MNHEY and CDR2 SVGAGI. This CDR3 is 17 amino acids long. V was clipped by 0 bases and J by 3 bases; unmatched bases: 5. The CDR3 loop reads CASSYSLRTSDTGELFF. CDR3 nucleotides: TGTGCCAGCAGTTACTCGTTAAGGACTAGCGACACCGGGGAGCTGTTTTTT.

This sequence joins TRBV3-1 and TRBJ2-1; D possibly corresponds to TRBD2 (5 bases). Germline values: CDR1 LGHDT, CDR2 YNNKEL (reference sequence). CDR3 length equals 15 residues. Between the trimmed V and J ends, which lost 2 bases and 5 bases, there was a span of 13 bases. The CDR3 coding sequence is TGTGCCAGCAGCCAACCTTCAAGCGGCGACAATGAGCAGTTCTTC. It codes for CASSQPSSGDNEQFF.